Sequencing of this T cell receptor (beta chain) was carried out in a study of blood T cell repertoires in COVID-19. The table lists this clone with a count of one. As processed by the authors: Amplifying reference gene primers gave estimates of nucleated cell counts. TCRdb's copy holds only in-frame clones and misses some; the assay was immunoSEQ multiplex PCR. That table furnishes V, J and clone size, whereas the DNA furnished D and trimming. Among more than 95,000 clones, around 89% were seen once, and the ten largest hold 7.5% to 8%. V lost 7 bases and J lost 6; bases outside the gene matches: 6. The length of the CDR3 is 13 residues. CDR1 is LGHDT, CDR2 YNNKEL, per germline (reference sequence).

V and J are TRBV3-1 (or the pseudogene TRBV3-2) and TRBJ2-1; the match to TRBD1 covers 7 bases. The specimen sequenced was peripheral blood. This TCR was sampled from a man aged 50 to 59 with acute or convalescent COVID-19. CDR3: CASNRQGSNEQFF. The DNA of the CDR3 is TGTGCCAGCAACAGACAGGGTTCCAATGAGCAGTTCTTC.